The next 8 T cell receptor beta chains were all read from a single sample in a study of shared T cell receptors in the human thymus. Libraries were prepared by immunoSEQ multiplex PCR; TCRdb keeps only in-frame clonotypes and omits some of them. Among approximately 490,000 clones listed, about four fifths were seen once. The same data also contributed to another study, on human thymus T cells.

Sequenced material: thymocytes. The source is a boy in the first two years of life with a congenital heart defect.

This clone was picked up a small number of times. The chain links TRBV10-3 to TRBJ2-3, with D possibly being TRBD1 (5 bases). The germline gives CDR1 ENHRY, CDR2 SYGVKD. The CDR3 consists of 15 residues. Deletions cut 6 bases from V and 2 bases from J, with 15 bases between. The CDR3 loop reads CAIRSQGPSTDTQYF. DNA for the CDR3: TGTGCCATCAGATCCCAGGGTCCATCCACAGATACGCAGTATTTT.

The rearrangement uses TRBV20-1 and TRBJ1-2; D gene uncertain. Trimming stripped 1 base from V and 8 bases from J, with 8 bases between. Germline-derived CDR1 and CDR2 are DFQATT and SNEGSKA (reference sequence). The CDR3 has 11 residues. DNA for the CDR3: TGCAGTGCTAGAGGGGCCCACGGCTACACCTTC. It encodes CSARGAHGYTF.

To note about this clone: Sequence at one end of the junction differs from germline and may be a read error. The rearrangement joins TRBV27 to TRBJ2-1; maybe TRBD2 (6 bases). The CDR3 sequence is 15 residues long. Germline CDR1 is MNHEY and CDR2 is SMNVEV (reference sequence). The CDR3 protein is CASSLLADSNNEQFF. The CDR3, as DNA: TGTGCCAGCAGTTTATTAGCGGACTCCAACAATGAGCAGTTCTTC.

The chain has TRBV11-2 and TRBJ2-7, with 8 nucleotides matching TRBD2. From germline, CDR1 is SGHAT and CDR2 FQNNGV. The CDR3 spans 15 residues. J was trimmed by 9 bases and V by 5 bases; bases with no gene match: 15. In nucleotides, the CDR3 is TGTGCCAGCAGCGATCCCCGACTAGCGATAAACGGGCAGTACTTC. Protein sequence: CASSDPRLAINGQYF. The full variable domain, with the rest looked up from reference TRBV11-2 and TRBJ2-7, is EAGVAQSPRYKIIEKRQSVAFWCNPISGHATLYWYQQILGQGPKLLIQFQNNGVVDDSQLPKDRFSAERLKGVDSTLKIQPAKLEDSAVYLCASSDPRLAINGQYFGPGTRLTVT.

The chain joins TRBV28 to TRBJ1-1; tentatively, D is TRBD1 (5 bases). Trimming left V 3 bases short and J 4 bases short, with 15 bases between. There are 15 residues in the CDR3. Germline CDR1 and CDR2: MDHEN and SYDVKM. CDR3 in amino acids: CASSLNGGWSTEAFF. The CDR3 DNA sequence: TGTGCCAGCAGTTTGAACGGGGGATGGAGCACTGAAGCTTTCTTT.

This clone occurred a few times. The chain is built from TRBV5-5 and TRBJ2-7; the D is unclear. V dropped 2 bases and J dropped 7 bases, with 10 bases sitting between them. This CDR3 is 12 amino acids long. In germline, CDR1 is SGHKS, CDR2 YYEKEE (reference sequence). The CDR3 bases are TGTGCCAGCAGCTTAACCACGAGAGAGCAGTACTTC. This gives the protein CASSLTTREQYF.

The rearrangement joins TRBV13 to TRBJ2-1, with TRBD2 identical over 12 bases. This CDR3 has 24 residues. J gave up 0 bases and V 5 bases, and 26 bases lay outside the gene matches. Germline assignment: CDR1 PRHDT and CDR2 FYEKMQ (reference sequence). Written as DNA, the CDR3 is TGTGCCAGCAGCCCCGACCCCGGGACAGCGACTAGCGGGAGAGAGCCTAGCTCCTACAATGAGCAGTTCTTC. Amino acids: CASSPDPGTATSGREPSSYNEQFF. The complete variable domain, with remaining parts taken from reference TRBV13 and TRBJ2-1, reads AAGVIQSPRHLIKEKRETATLKCYPIPRHDTVYWYQQGPGQDPQFLISFYEKMQSDKGSIPDRFSAQQFSDYHSELNMSSLELGDSALYFCASSPDPGTATSGREPSSYNEQFFGPGTRLTVL.

The chain uses TRBV27 and TRBJ2-1, with 13 bases identical to TRBD2. Looked up from germline, CDR1 is MNHEY and CDR2 is SMNVEV (reference sequence). The CDR3 has 18 residues. The V segment lost 4 bases and the J segment 4 bases; nucleotides outside the gene matches: 10. CDR3 bases: TGTGCCAGCAGTTCACACATGGGGACTAGCGGGACGTACAATGAGCAGTTCTTC. It encodes CASSSHMGTSGTYNEQFF.